This TCR beta chain was sequenced during a study of molecular identifiers for immune sequencing clone quantification. Germline values: CDR1 LGHNA, CDR2 YSLEER. The CDR3 is 17 residues long. TCRdb recomputed calls from the PCR reads with MiXCR, one row per CDR3 protein. This table has under 650,000 distinct CDR3 sequences, roughly 21% appearing once. Points on this clonotype: This may arise from a read error, as a much more abundant clone is one base away.

The TCR originated in a human donor in good health. Some libraries in this study had Jurkat cell RNA spiked in. Sequences were obtained from naive CD8+ T cells from blood, with Jurkat cell RNA spiked in. Subset described: FACS-sorted CD8+CD4-CCR7+CD45RA+ naive T cells. The chain recombines TRBV4-3 with TRBJ2-3; possibly TRBD1 for D (6 bases). CDR3 protein: CASSQEQGPVSTDTQCF. The CDR3 nucleotides read TGCGCCAGCAGCCAAGAACAGGGCCCAGTCTCCACAGATACGCAGTGTTTT.